This T cell receptor beta chain originates from a study of blood T cell repertoires in COVID-19 (TCRdb year 2020). Notes on the research overall: Collaborator samples came from the United States, Italy and Spain and covered acute and convalescent phases of COVID-19. The material from the prospective study consisted of cDNA or gDNA derived from T cells, B-cell-depleted T cells, or PBMCs. The dataset comprised deeply sampled blood TCRbeta repertoires from subjects exposed to, actively infected with, or recovered from COVID-19. The repertoires were released in a freely available public database intended as a resource for research on the immune response to SARS-CoV-2. Samples were obtained from the ongoing ImmuneRACE study (first 160 participants) and from 1,254 subjects provided by 6 global collaborators. Nearly every sample came with metadata listing a de-identified subject ID, COVID-19 status, age in years and sex. Where available, HLA class I and class II types were taken from metadata supplied by the sample provider and were not determined by assay-based typing. The paper's findings and limits, for the study overall: The quantity of clinical and demographic metadata differed by source and by participant and was supplied without curation.

Collaborating institutions collected whole blood in K2EDTA tubes following their own protocols. For TCRbeta analysis, collaborators shipped samples in one of three forms: frozen whole blood, isolated PBMCs, or DNA extracted from either of those sample types. To note about this clone: The antigen this receptor binds is unknown. No base quality information exists; no much larger clone differs at one position.

TCRbeta CDR3 regions were amplified from genomic DNA by means of the immunoSEQ Assay, a bias-controlled multiplex PCR. The source study handled its data this way. Within the assay, amplification of reference gene primers was used to estimate how many nucleated cells each sample contained. Sequence reads were collapsed and filtered to measure the absolute abundance of every unique TCRbeta CDR3 rearrangement. For each sample, productive Simpson clonality was calculated as the square root of Simpson's diversity index over productive rearrangements. Entries here come from immuneACCESS through TCRdb and include only in-frame sequences with V and J called. Some clones fail to appear in such tables; in the studies checked, an unresolved V gene covers under half of the shortfall, and the cause of the remainder is unknown. V and J calls and clone size are copied from that table; D and trimming were computed from the DNA. The sample table contains some 130,000 clones; only one count was recorded for around 89% of them. The top ten constitute around 2.9% of the sample.

Sequences MGHDK (CDR1) and SYGVNS (CDR2) are obtained from the germline V gene. The junction carries 13 bases between V and J, which are trimmed by 2 bases and 5 bases respectively. Reading from cysteine to phenylalanine, the CDR3 counts 15 amino acids. The read is trimmed to its CDR3 DNA, 45 bases read in frame from base 1. The chain uses TRBV25-1 and TRBJ1-5; no confident D gene assignment can be made. This sequence was found in a man aged 60 to 69 with active or convalescent COVID-19. The sequencing sample was made of peripheral blood. The DNA sequence is as follows: TGTGCCAGCAGTGAAAATCTGGGCATGGATCAGCCCCAGCATTTT. This gives the protein CASSENLGMDQPQHF.